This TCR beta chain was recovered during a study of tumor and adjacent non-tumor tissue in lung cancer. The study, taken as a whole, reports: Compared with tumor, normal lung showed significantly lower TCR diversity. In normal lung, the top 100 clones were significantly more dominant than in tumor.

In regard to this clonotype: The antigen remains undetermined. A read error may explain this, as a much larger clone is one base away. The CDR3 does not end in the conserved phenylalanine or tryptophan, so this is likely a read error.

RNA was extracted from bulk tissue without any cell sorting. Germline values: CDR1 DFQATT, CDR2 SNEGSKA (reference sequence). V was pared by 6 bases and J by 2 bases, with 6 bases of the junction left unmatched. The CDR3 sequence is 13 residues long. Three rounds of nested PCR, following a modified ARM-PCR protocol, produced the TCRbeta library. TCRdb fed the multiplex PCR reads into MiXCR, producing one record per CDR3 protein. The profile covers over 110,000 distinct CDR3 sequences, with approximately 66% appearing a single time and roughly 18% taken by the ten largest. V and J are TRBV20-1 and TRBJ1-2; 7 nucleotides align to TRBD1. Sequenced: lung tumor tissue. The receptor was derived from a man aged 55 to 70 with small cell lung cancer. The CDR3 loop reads CSAPRTGNYGYTL. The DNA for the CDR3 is TGCAGTGCCCCCAGGACAGGAAACTATGGCTACACCCTC.